The rows below give T cell receptor beta chains drawn from one sample of a study of cytomegalovirus exposure and HLA in healthy donors. Sequenced by immunoSEQ multiplex PCR; TCRdb stores in-frame clones only, minus some. The table has about 160,000 clones, around 74% seen once. Sequencing was performed on PBMCs. The source of these receptors is a female donor in good health and CMV-seronegative. Each CDR3 is given with its conserved first and last residue. A D gene is named only where the DNA matches it firmly. Only part of the rows carry a size: once, few, many, or a class if the clone is expanded.

D: NA
size: NA
J: TRBJ2-1
V: TRBV7-3
CDR3: CASSLGAANEQFF
DNA: TGTGCCAGCAGCTTAGGGGCGGCCAATGAGCAGTTCTTC

D: NA
size: NA
J: TRBJ1-2
V: TRBV5-4
CDR3: CASRGGPDNYGYTF
DNA: TGTGCCAGCAGGGGGGGACCGGATAACTATGGCTACACCTTC

D: NA
size: few
J: TRBJ1-1
V: TRBV5-1
CDR3: CASSRMSSSGALMNTEAFF
DNA: TGCGCCAGCAGCCGAATGTCCTCTTCAGGGGCCCTCATGAACACTGAAGCTTTCTTT

D: NA
size: once
J: TRBJ2-3
V: TRBV27
CDR3: CASGGYRASTDTQYF
DNA: TGTGCCAGCGGTGGGTACAGGGCTAGCACAGATACGCAGTATTTT

D: NA
size: NA
J: TRBJ2-1
V: TRBV21-1
CDR3: CASSKRGGRHYNEQFF
DNA: TGTGCCAGCAGCAAAAGAGGCGGGAGGCACTACAATGAGCAGTTCTTC

D: NA
size: NA
J: TRBJ1-2
V: TRBV27
CDR3: CASSLNPGYYGYTF
DNA: TGTGCCAGCAGTTTGAATCCGGGATACTATGGCTACACCTTC

D: TRBD2
size: NA
J: TRBJ2-7
V: TRBV19
CDR3: CASRIGASGFYEQYF
DNA: TGTGCCAGTAGGATCGGGGCTAGCGGTTTCTACGAGCAGTACTTC

D: NA
size: few
J: TRBJ2-3
V: TRBV6-5
CDR3: CASRNGVTDTQYF
DNA: TGTGCCAGCAGAAACGGGGTCACAGATACGCAGTATTTT

D: NA
size: once
J: TRBJ1-2
V: TRBV9
CDR3: CASSGTDTPDYGYTF
DNA: TGTGCCAGCAGCGGGACAGACACTCCGGACTATGGCTACACCTTC

D: NA
size: NA
J: TRBJ2-4
V: TRBV19
CDR3: CASRTPGLGAKNIQYF
DNA: TGTGCCAGTAGGACTCCAGGGCTCGGGGCCAAAAACATTCAGTACTTC

D: TRBD1
size: few
J: TRBJ2-7
V: TRBV5-1
CDR3: CASSSMGQRTYEQYF
DNA: TGCGCCAGCAGCTCGATGGGACAGAGAACCTACGAGCAGTACTTC

D: TRBD1
size: NA
J: TRBJ2-2
V: TRBV11-2
CDR3: CASSSVPSRGSGELFF
DNA: TGTGCCAGCAGCTCCGTCCCATCCAGGGGGTCGGGGGAGCTGTTTTTT

D: TRBD1
size: NA
J: TRBJ1-4
V: TRBV5-1
CDR3: CASSLSPGQGAKLFF
DNA: TGCGCCAGCAGCTTGTCCCCGGGACAGGGGGCAAAACTGTTTTTT

D: TRBD2
size: NA
J: TRBJ2-1
V: TRBV27
CDR3: CASSLSAGTRNNEQFF
DNA: TGTGCCAGCAGTTTGTCGGCCGGGACTAGAAACAATGAGCAGTTCTTC

D: TRBD2
size: NA
J: TRBJ2-1
V: TRBV4-1
CDR3: CASSSPGREGYNEQFF
DNA: TGCGCCAGCAGCTCCCCAGGGCGGGAGGGGTACAATGAGCAGTTCTTC

D: NA
size: NA
J: TRBJ2-1
V: TRBV6-5
CDR3: CASSYPGLDNEQFF
DNA: TGTGCCAGCAGTTACCCAGGGCTTGACAATGAGCAGTTCTTC

D: NA
size: NA
J: TRBJ2-2
V: TRBV5-1
CDR3: CASSLERNTGELFF
DNA: TGCGCCAGCAGCTTGGAGAGGAACACCGGGGAGCTGTTTTTT

D: TRBD1
size: NA
J: TRBJ1-1
V: TRBV7-6
CDR3: CASRDRVAEAFF
DNA: TGTGCCAGCAGAGACAGGGTTGCTGAAGCTTTCTTT

D: TRBD2
size: NA
J: TRBJ2-1
V: TRBV7-2
CDR3: CASSFSGSSYNEQFF
DNA: TGTGCCAGCAGCTTTAGCGGGAGCTCCTACAATGAGCAGTTCTTC

D: TRBD2
size: NA
J: TRBJ2-5
V: TRBV5-1
CDR3: CASSLGPSGGAETQYF
DNA: TGCGCCAGCAGCTTGGGGCCTAGCGGGGGGGCAGAGACCCAGTACTTC

D: TRBD1
size: NA
J: TRBJ2-5
V: TRBV15
CDR3: CATSRGGQGGKTQYF
DNA: TGTGCCACCAGCAGGGGGGGACAGGGGGGTAAGACCCAGTACTTC

D: NA
size: NA
J: TRBJ2-2
V: TRBV7-9
CDR3: CASSFGQLDTGELFF
DNA: TGTGCCAGCAGCTTCGGACAGTTGGACACCGGGGAGCTGTTTTTT

D: TRBD1
size: NA
J: TRBJ2-7
V: TRBV5-4
CDR3: CASSFNRGPQYF
DNA: TGTGCCAGCAGCTTTAACAGGGGCCCGCAGTACTTC

D: NA
size: few
J: TRBJ1-5
V: TRBV2
CDR3: CASSEHLGDYSNQPQHF
DNA: TGTGCCAGCAGTGAACACTTAGGGGATTATAGCAATCAGCCCCAGCATTTT

D: TRBD1
size: once
J: TRBJ1-2
V: TRBV7-9
CDR3: CASSLVTGPGYGYTF
DNA: TGTGCCAGCAGCTTGGTGACAGGGCCGGGCTATGGCTACACCTTC

D: NA
size: NA
J: TRBJ2-7
V: TRBV6-1
CDR3: CASSLQTATSYEQYF
DNA: TGTGCCAGCAGTCTCCAGACAGCCACCTCCTACGAGCAGTACTTC

D: NA
size: NA
J: TRBJ2-6
V: TRBV27
CDR3: CASSLFQQGSGANVLTF
DNA: TGTGCCAGCAGTTTATTCCAACAGGGATCTGGGGCCAACGTCCTGACTTTC

D: NA
size: NA
J: TRBJ1-1
V: TRBV6-6
CDR3: CASSYSGGRTTEAFF
DNA: TGTGCCAGCAGTTACTCAGGCGGTCGAACAACTGAAGCTTTCTTT

D: NA
size: NA
J: TRBJ1-4
V: TRBV5-4
CDR3: CASSLQQGQAREKLFF
DNA: TGTGCCAGCAGCTTGCAACAGGGACAAGCCCGCGAAAAACTGTTTTTT

D: TRBD1
size: NA
J: TRBJ2-3
V: TRBV5-6
CDR3: CASSFGTGVPDTQYF
DNA: TGTGCCAGCAGCTTCGGGACAGGGGTCCCAGATACGCAGTATTTT

D: NA
size: few
J: TRBJ1-3
V: TRBV30
CDR3: CAWSVHSGNTIYF
DNA: TGTGCCTGGAGTGTACACTCTGGAAACACCATATATTTT

D: TRBD1
size: NA
J: TRBJ1-3
V: TRBV5-6
CDR3: CASSSGQGPGNTIYF
DNA: TGTGCCAGCAGCTCGGGACAGGGTCCAGGAAACACCATATATTTT

D: TRBD1
size: NA
J: TRBJ2-2
V: TRBV14
CDR3: CASSQGQGHYTGELFF
DNA: TGTGCCAGCAGCCAAGGACAGGGCCACTACACCGGGGAGCTGTTTTTT

D: NA
size: NA
J: TRBJ2-2
V: TRBV4-2
CDR3: CASSLRNTGELFF
DNA: TGTGCCAGCAGCCTCAGGAACACCGGGGAGCTGTTTTTT

D: TRBD2
size: once
J: TRBJ2-7
V: TRBV2
CDR3: CASSENPGLAGNYEQYF
DNA: TGTGCCAGCAGTGAAAACCCTGGACTAGCGGGGAACTACGAGCAGTACTTC

D: NA
size: NA
J: TRBJ2-7
V: TRBV29-1
CDR3: CSGGLQGGEQYF
DNA: TGCAGCGGGGGTTTACAGGGTGGCGAGCAGTACTTC

D: NA
size: NA
J: TRBJ1-3
V: TRBV2
CDR3: CASSEVLSGNTIYF
DNA: TGTGCCAGCAGTGAAGTCCTCTCTGGAAACACCATATATTTT

D: TRBD2
size: NA
J: TRBJ2-1
V: TRBV5-6
CDR3: CASSSLAGVGNEQFF
DNA: TGTGCCAGCAGCTCCCTAGCGGGAGTTGGAAATGAGCAGTTCTTC

D: NA
size: NA
J: TRBJ2-2
V: TRBV7-3
CDR3: CASSLSPHRGTGELFF
DNA: TGTGCCAGCAGCTTAAGTCCACACCGGGGCACCGGGGAGCTGTTTTTT